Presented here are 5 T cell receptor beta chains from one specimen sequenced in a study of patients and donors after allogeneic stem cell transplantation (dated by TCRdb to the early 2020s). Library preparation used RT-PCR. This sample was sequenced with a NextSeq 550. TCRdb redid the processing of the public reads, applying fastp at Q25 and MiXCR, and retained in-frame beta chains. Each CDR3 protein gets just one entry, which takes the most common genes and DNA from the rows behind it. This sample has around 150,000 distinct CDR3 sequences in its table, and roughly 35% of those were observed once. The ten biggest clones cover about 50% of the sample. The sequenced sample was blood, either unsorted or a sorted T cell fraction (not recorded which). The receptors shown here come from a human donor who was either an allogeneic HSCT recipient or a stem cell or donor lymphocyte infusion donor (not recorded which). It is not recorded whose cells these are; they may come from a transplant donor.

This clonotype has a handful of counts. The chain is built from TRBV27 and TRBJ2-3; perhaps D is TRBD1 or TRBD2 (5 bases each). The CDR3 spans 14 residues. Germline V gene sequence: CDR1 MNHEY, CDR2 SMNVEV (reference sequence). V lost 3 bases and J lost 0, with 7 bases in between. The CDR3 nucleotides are TGTGCCAGCAGTTTCGGGGCTAGCACAGATACGCAGTATTTT. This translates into CASSFGASTDTQYF.

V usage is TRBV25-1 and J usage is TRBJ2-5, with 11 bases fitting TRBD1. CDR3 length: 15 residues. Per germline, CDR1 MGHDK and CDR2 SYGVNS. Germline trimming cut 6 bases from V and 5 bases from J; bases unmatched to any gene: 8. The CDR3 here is CASRPGQGVLETQYF. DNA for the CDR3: TGTGCCAGCAGACCGGGACAGGGGGTTTTGGAGACCCAGTACTTC.

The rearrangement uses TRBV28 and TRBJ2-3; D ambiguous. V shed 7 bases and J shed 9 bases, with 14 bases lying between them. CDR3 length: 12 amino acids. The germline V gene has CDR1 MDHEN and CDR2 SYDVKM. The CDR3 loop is CASTTVGRTQYF. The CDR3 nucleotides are TGTGCCAGCACCACCGTCGGTAGGACGCAGTATTTT. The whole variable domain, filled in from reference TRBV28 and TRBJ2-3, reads DVKVTQSSRYLVKRTGEKVFLECVQDMDHENMFWYRQDPGLGLRLIYFSYDVKMKEKGDIPEGYSVSREKKERFSLILESASTNQTSMYLCASTTVGRTQYFGPGTRLTVL.

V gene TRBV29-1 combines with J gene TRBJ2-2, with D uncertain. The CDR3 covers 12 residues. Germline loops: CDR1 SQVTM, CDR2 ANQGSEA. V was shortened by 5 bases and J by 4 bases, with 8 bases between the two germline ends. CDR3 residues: CSVTLGTGELFF. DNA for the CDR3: TGCAGCGTTACATTGGGCACCGGGGAGCTGTTTTTT.

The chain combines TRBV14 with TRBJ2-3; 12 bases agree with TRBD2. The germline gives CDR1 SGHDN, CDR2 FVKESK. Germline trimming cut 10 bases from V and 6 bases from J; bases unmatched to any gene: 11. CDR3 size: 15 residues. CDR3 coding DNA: TGTGCCACCACGTCGACTAGCGGGGGAATTGATACGCAGTATTTT. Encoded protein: CATTSTSGGIDTQYF.